This T cell receptor (beta chain) was found in a study of blood T cell repertoires in COVID-19. As for the study in general: Sites across the United States, Italy and Spain contributed samples from acute and convalescent COVID-19. Sources were T cells, B-cell-depleted T cells, or PBMCs; the material itself was cDNA or gDNA.

Patients at the Seattle site were enrolled during active infection and followed longitudinally. Germline lookup yields CDR1 LNHDA and CDR2 SQIVND (reference sequence). The V end lost 10 bases, the J end lost 7 bases, and 19 bases lay between the germline ends. The CDR3 sequence is 14 residues long. As handled by the study authors: Researchers report that nucleated cell counts were estimated from reference gene primer amplification. Here immunoSEQ multiplex PCR was the method, and the copy in TCRdb shows in-frame clones only, minus some. The V and J calls and clone size come from that table; D and trimming were worked out from the DNA. The repertoire consists of over 400,000 clones, with 85% to 90% occurring once and the leading ten covering around 7.8%.

Material: peripheral blood. The source of this sequence is a woman in her fifties or sixties with COVID-19, enrolled during active disease. This chain joins TRBV19 and TRBJ2-2, with D perhaps TRBD2 (7 bases). CDR3 nucleotides: TGTGCCATTAAGGCCAGGGAGGGGGTCGGGGAGCTGTTTTTT. It is translated as CAIKAREGVGELFF.